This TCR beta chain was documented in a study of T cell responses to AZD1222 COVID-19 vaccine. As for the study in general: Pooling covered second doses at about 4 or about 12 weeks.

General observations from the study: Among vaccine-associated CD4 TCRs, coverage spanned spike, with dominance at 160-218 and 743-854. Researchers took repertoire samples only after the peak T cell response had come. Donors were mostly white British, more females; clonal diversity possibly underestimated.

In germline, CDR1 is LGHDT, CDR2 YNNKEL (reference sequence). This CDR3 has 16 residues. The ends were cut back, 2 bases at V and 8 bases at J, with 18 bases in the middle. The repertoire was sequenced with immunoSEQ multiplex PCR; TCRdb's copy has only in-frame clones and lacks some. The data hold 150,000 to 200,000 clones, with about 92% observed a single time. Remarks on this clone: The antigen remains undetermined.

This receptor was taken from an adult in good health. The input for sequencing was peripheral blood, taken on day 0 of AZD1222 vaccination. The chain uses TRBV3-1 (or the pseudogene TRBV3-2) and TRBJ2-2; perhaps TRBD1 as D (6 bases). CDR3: CASSQRGPQGPGELFF. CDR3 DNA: TGTGCCAGCAGCCAAAGAGGGCCACAGGGCCCTGGGGAGCTGTTTTTT.